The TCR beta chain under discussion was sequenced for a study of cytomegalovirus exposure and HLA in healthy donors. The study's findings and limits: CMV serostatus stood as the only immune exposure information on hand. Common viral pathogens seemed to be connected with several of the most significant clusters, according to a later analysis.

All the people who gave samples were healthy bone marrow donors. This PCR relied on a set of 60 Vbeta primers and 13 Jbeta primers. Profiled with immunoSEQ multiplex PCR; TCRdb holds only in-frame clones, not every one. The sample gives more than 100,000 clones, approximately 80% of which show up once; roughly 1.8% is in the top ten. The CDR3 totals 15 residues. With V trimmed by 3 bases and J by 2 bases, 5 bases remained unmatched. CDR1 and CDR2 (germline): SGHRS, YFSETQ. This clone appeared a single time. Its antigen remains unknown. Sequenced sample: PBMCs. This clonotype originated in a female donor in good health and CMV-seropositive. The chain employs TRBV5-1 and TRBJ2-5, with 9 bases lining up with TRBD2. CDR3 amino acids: CASSSEAGGQETQYF. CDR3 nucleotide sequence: TGCGCCAGCAGCTCCGAAGCGGGGGGTCAAGAGACCCAGTACTTC.